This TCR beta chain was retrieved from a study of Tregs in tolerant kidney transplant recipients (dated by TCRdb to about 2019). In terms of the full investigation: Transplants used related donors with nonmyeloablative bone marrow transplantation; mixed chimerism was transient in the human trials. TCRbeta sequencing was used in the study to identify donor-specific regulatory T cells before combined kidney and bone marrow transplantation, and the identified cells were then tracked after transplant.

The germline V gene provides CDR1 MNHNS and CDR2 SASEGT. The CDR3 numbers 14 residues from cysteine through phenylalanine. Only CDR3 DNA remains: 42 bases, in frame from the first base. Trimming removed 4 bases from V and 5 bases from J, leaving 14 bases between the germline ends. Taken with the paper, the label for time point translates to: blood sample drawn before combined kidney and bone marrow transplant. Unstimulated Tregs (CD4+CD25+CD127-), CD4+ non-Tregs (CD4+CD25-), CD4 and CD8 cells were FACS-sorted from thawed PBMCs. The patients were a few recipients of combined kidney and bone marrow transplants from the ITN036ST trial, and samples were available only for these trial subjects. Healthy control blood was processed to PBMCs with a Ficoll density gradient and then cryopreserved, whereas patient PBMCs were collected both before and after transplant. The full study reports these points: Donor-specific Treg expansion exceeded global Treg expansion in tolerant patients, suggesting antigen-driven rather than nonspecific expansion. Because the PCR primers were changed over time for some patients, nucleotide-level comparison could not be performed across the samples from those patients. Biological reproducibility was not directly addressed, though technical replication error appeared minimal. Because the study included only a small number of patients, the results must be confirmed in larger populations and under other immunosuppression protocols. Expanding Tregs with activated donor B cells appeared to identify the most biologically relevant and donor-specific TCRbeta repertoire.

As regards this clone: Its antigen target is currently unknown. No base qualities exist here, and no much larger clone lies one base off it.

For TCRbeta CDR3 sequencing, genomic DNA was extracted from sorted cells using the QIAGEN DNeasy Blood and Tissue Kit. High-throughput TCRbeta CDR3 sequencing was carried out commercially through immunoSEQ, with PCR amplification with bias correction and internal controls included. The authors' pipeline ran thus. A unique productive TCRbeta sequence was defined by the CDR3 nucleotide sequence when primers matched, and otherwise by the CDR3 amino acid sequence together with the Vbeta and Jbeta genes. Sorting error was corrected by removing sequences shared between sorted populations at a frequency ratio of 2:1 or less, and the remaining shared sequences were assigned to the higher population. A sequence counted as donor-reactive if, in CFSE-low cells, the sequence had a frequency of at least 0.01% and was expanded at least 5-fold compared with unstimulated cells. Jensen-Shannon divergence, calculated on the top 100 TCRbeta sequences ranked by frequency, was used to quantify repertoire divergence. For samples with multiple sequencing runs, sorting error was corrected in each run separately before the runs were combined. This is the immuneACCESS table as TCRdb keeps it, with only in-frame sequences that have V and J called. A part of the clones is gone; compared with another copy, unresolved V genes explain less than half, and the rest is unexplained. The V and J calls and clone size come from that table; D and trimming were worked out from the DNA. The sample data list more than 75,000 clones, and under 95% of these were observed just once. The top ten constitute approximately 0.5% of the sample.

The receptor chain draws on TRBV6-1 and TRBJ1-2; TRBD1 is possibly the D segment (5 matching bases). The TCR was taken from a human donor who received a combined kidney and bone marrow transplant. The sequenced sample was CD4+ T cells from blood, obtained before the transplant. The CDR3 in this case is CASSAGSEVYGYTF. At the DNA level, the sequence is TGTGCCAGCAGTGCAGGGTCGGAAGTTTATGGCTACACCTTC.